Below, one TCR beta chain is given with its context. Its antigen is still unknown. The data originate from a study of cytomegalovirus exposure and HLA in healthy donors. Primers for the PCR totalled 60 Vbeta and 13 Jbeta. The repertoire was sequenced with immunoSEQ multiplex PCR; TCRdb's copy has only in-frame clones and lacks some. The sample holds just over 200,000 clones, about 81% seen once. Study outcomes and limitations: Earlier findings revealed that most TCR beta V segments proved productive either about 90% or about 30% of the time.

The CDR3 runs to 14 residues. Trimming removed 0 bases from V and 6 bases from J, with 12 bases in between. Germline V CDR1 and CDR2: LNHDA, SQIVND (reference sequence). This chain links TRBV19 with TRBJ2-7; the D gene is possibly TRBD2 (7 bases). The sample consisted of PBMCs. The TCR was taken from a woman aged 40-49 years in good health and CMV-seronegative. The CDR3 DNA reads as TGTGCCAGTAGTATAGATGGGAGGGGGAGCGAGCAGTACTTC. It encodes CASSIDGRGSEQYF. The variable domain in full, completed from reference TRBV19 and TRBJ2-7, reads DGGITQSPKYLFRKEGQNVTLSCEQNLNHDAMYWYRQDPGQGLRLIYYSQIVNDFQKGDIAEGYSVSREKKESFPLTVTSAQKNPTAFYLCASSIDGRGSEQYFGPGTRLTVT.